This TCR beta chain was sequenced during a study of cytomegalovirus exposure and HLA in healthy donors (dated by TCRdb to the late 2010s). Regarding the research as a whole: An earlier analysis of 587 of the donors reported approximately 280 Gb of sequence data and approximately 120 million unique TCR beta sequences obtained from approximately 180 million T cells. Among some 400 genotyped donors of the cohort, an average of approximately 250,000 unique TCR beta nucleotide sequences were sequenced per donor, around a sixth of them non-productive. HLA typing covered class I and class II loci at four-digit resolution. Roughly 310 gigabases of sequencing data and approximately 85 million unique TCR sequences were included in an early release covering about 600 HLA-typed donors. Genome-wide SNP genotypes for about three fifths of the roughly 700 donors were used in a later genetic analysis, which treated that subset as a discovery cohort. An earlier analysis of more than 450 of the donors used high-throughput TCR beta sequencing to judge whether each TCR beta V gene segment behaved as functional or pseudogenic. Using immunosequencing, the study profiled T cell repertoires from around 680 subjects and related those repertoires to cytomegalovirus serostatus. To predict cytomegalovirus infection status, the study combined high-throughput TCR immunosequencing, statistical association of individual TCRs with disease status, and machine learning. Of the approximately 400 genotyped donors, more than 75% were placed in the genetic ancestry cluster associated with self-reported Caucasian donors. A separate validation cohort of 100 to 150 different subjects was used in addition to the roughly 640-subject first cohort. Every discovery cohort repertoire had been produced on one sequencing platform. In the later analysis, no new phenotypic data were used to find candidate immune exposures; instead, reliance was placed on TCR beta sequences and their occurrence across donors. Typing coverage varied by locus: roughly 620-640 donors for A, B, C, DRB1 and DQB1; approximately 500 for DQA1; nearly 610 for DPA1; fewer than 480 for DPB1. Donor age, sex, ethnicity and CMV serostatus were compiled alongside the repertoire data. In a later analysis, previously published TCR beta repertoires from 666 donors were re-analyzed and high-resolution HLA genotyping was added so that TCR occurrence patterns could be studied. The study aimed to test whether signatures of past pathogen exposure could be identified by cataloging public T cell receptors. Roughly 5 DR-DQ haplotypes were handled as single units for association and clustering because linkage in the cohort was strong. The paper's findings and limits, for the study overall: Across donors, most TCR sequences were observed very rarely, whereas some public TCRs were present in many individuals. A later analysis reported that several top co-occurrence clusters appeared linked to parvovirus B19, influenza, CMV and Epstein-Barr virus. In vitro tests confirmed that a few of the cytomegalovirus-associated TCR beta chains recognize cytomegalovirus antigens. Compared with the 666-donor mean, donors in an Asian-associated ancestry cluster had fewer N-insertions in productive TCRs, according to a later genetic analysis. CMV serostatus was the only immune exposure information available for the cohort. Linkage disequilibrium might explain the correlated functional status among segregating V segments, but an unknown experimental factor could not be ruled out. A cluster of highly shared sequence variants was judged likely to be a technical artifact of the sequencing pipeline. The classifier was reported to diagnose cytomegalovirus status with high specificity and sensitivity in both the original cohort and the validation cohort. When HLA alleles, especially DR and DQ, strongly co-occurred, attributing TCR associations to individual alleles was difficult. At a false discovery rate of 0.05, a later analysis linked around 17,000 TCR beta sequences to specific HLA alleles. V-gene and J-gene trimming of TCR beta chains was associated with a missense DCLRE1C variant in a later genetic analysis, and the association was replicated in an independent cohort. The earlier analysis of approximately 560 of the donors excluded some 16 rarely observed V segments, including chromosome 9 orphons, because counts were too low. Only TCR beta chains were sequenced in this cohort, and the absence of alpha or paired-chain data limited detectable features. In a later analysis, most CMV-associated TCR beta chains were found to appear HLA-restricted, with HLA associations seemingly driven largely by CMV exposure. Some IMGT-functional V segments, including TRBV6-2 and TRBV6-3, could not be distinguished by the 87-base-pair reads and were therefore excluded. A further reported finding was that TCR beta sequences accurately predicted the HLA-A and HLA-B alleles for most subjects in the first cohort. In a later analysis, the rate of TCR association differed among HLA loci, with DRB1 alleles having the most associated TCRs and HLA-C alleles having the fewest. Because HLA typing was unavailable for some donors at each locus, only the typed subset was used in association tests. The presence/absence analyses assumed that sequencing depth was roughly uniform across donors, and that assumption may not be true. In a later analysis, HLA-associated TCR beta chains showed more clonal expansion and lower generation probabilities than non-associated chains that were equally common. The study listed approximately 150 TCR beta chains as associated with cytomegalovirus. In an earlier analysis of some 640 of the donors, most TCR beta V segments were observed in productive rearrangements about 87% or about 30% of the time, broadly matching IMGT annotations. The authors suggested that the approach could potentially be generalized to other disease states and immunological phenotypes.

The cohort comprised under 700 healthy bone marrow donors. At the time of sampling, all cohort members were nominally healthy, though unrecorded immune exposures were likely present. The donor was CMV seronegative and was included in the group of over 300 seronegative cohort members. A peripheral blood sample was provided by each donor, and peripheral blood mononuclear cells were used for TCR beta sequencing. Genomic DNA extraction from the blood cell samples was performed with the Qiagen DNeasy Blood Extraction Kit. About this clone itself: It has no known antigen specificity. Base quality data are lacking; no much larger clone is found one base away.

The library was prepared using the immunoSEQ multiplex PCR assay. A mixture of 60 forward primers for TCR Vbeta segments and 13 reverse primers for TCR Jbeta segments was used in the multiplex PCR. Amplification of the CDR3 region of rearranged TCR beta genes was performed with a multiplex PCR assay on genomic DNA. The amplified TCR beta libraries were sequenced on the Illumina HiSeq System as 87-base-pair reads. The original methods were these. A later analysis counted about 80 million unique TCR beta chains across the 666 repertoires, and approximately 11 million of these chains were shared by at least two donors. To remove PCR and sequencing errors, raw reads were error-corrected and collapsed into unique sequences using a nearest-neighbor algorithm that merged closely related sequences. To assign V, D and J gene segments, CDR3 sequences were aligned to IMGT reference sequences. For a sequence to be retained, a match of at least six nucleotides to both a V gene segment and a J gene segment was required. Rearrangements were classified as productive when the CDR3 lacked stop codons and remained in frame with V and J, and all other rearrangements were classified as non-productive. CDR3 was defined according to IMGT convention as the region running from the second conserved V-encoded cysteine to the conserved J-encoded phenylalanine. In an earlier analysis of 500 to 650 of the donors, sequences lacking an unambiguous match to a single V gene segment were excluded. An earlier analysis of a few hundred of the donors called V segments functional above 56.7% productive rearrangements and segregating when the between-donor standard deviation exceeded 5%. To diagnose cytomegalovirus status from the catalog of TCR beta chain sequences, a statistical classification framework was built. In a later analysis, V and J genes were assigned by comparing TCR nucleotide sequences against IMGT/GENE-DB human TR gene sequences. In a later analysis, CDR3 sequences and most-parsimonious VDJ recombination scenarios were assigned using the TCRdist pipeline. In a later analysis, each TCR beta chain was defined by its CDR3 amino acid sequence together with its V-gene family, and reads without a unique V-gene family were excluded. A later analysis removed 550 to 700 highly shared, low-generation-probability nucleotide sequences to deal with suspected cross-contamination and a sequencing artifact. For each public chain, a later analysis derived a clonal expansion index from normalized ranks of inferred template counts within each repertoire. Generation probabilities in a later analysis came from a VDJ recombination model fitted to out-of-frame rearrangements, and those results were checked against IGoR. In a later analysis, hypergeometric tests were used to score TCR-TCR, TCR-HLA and TCR-CMV co-occurrence, with a repertoire-size bias correction applied to TCR pairs. In a later analysis, false discovery rates were estimated by permuting HLA or CMV assignments 20 times. A later analysis grouped co-occurring TCRs with DBSCAN, adding TCRdist sequence similarity when clustering within HLA-allele-positive subsets. For co-occurrence clustering, repertoires with fewer than 30,000 or more than 120,000 public chains were excluded, along with about five repertoires with anomalous nucleotide sharing. TCRdb provides this immuneACCESS table in a form limited to in-frame rearrangements. Some clones are lacking; in checked studies, under half of them reflect an unresolved V gene, and why the rest are absent is not known. V, J and clone size were drawn from that table, and D and trimming were deduced from the DNA. Present in this sample are 130,000 or so clones, 81% of which were seen just once. The ten largest account for 1.8% of the sample.

Reading from cysteine to phenylalanine, the CDR3 counts 16 amino acids. Only the CDR3 DNA is retained, 48 bases long and in frame from the first base. Sequences were obtained from PBMCs. The TCR originated in a young man in good health and CMV-seronegative. The rearrangement combines TRBV21-1 with TRBJ1-2; TRBD1 was called by the table and not checked on the DNA. TRBV21-1 is tagged as a pseudogene. For the CDR3, the sequence is CASSIKSGQGAGGYTF. In nucleotide form, the sequence is TGTGCCAGCAGCATTAAGTCGGGACAGGGGGCAGGTGGCTACACCTTC.